These 8 T cell receptor beta chains were all obtained from the same sample, sequenced in a study of T cell changes during pregnancy in multiple sclerosis. Sequenced by immunoSEQ multiplex PCR; TCRdb stores in-frame clones only, minus some. Found here are about 73,000 clones, around 90% of them singletons; the top ten hold 8% to 10%. The material sequenced was peripheral blood, taken after pregnancy. These receptors were collected from a female donor in good health, enrolled as a control in a pregnancy study.

The chain is built from TRBV6-5 and TRBJ2-1; 7 bases line up with TRBD2. Germline CDR1 reads MNHEY; CDR2 reads SVGAGI. This CDR3 is built from 15 residues. The V gene end was trimmed by 7 bases and the J gene end by 2 bases; junction bases not matched to a gene: 8. The CDR3 bases are TGTGCCAGCACTCACCGTGGGACTACCTACAATGAGCAGTTCTTC. Residues: CASTHRGTTYNEQFF.

This clone appeared once. The chain couples TRBV29-1 to TRBJ1-2; no reliable D call. This CDR3 has 18 residues. Trimming pared 3 bases from V and 3 bases from J, leaving 26 bases between. CDR1 and CDR2 (germline): SQVTM, ANQGSEA. In DNA, the CDR3 is TGCAGCGTTGAGGGTTTCTTCGGTGTCGGGTTCGCCCACTATGGCTACACCTTC. Protein product: CSVEGFFGVGFAHYGYTF.

J is TRBJ2-2 and V is TRBV11-3; 8 bases agree with TRBD2. CDR1 and CDR2 (germline): SGHNT, YENEEA. V shed 3 bases, J shed 4 bases, and the junction held 7 bases outside the gene matches. This CDR3 spans 16 amino acids. CDR3: CASSFQGLVGTGELFF. DNA of the CDR3: TGTGCCAGCAGCTTTCAGGGACTAGTCGGCACCGGGGAGCTGTTTTTT.

The V and J genes are TRBV6-1 and TRBJ2-3, with D unresolved. V was pared by 11 bases and J by 0 bases, with 12 bases between. This CDR3 spans 13 amino acids. Germline V CDR1 and CDR2: MNHNS, SASEGT. CDR3: CAGQAASTDTQYF. The CDR3 bases are TGTGCCGGTCAGGCTGCTAGCACAGATACGCAGTATTTT.

This chain joins TRBV10-3 and TRBJ1-4; D gene ambiguous. The V gene lost 4 bases and the J gene lost 0 bases, with 9 bases spanning the gap. CDR1 ENHRY and CDR2 SYGVKD come from the germline V gene. The CDR3 covers 15 residues. The CDR3 reads CAISGGIATNEKLFF. CDR3 nucleotide sequence: TGTGCCATCAGTGGAGGGATTGCAACTAATGAAAAACTGTTTTTT.

J is TRBJ1-1 and V is TRBV10-1; D may be TRBD1 (6 bases). Trimming took off 7 bases at V and 4 bases at J, with 16 bases between the two ends. Germline V gene lookup returns CDR1 WNHNN and CDR2 SYGVQD (reference sequence). This CDR3 contains 14 residues. In DNA form, the CDR3 reads TGCGCCAGCACCCGAACCAGGGGTAGCACTGAAGCTTTCTTT. It encodes CASTRTRGSTEAFF.

This rearrangement joins TRBV20-1 to TRBJ2-1, with 7 bases matching TRBD1. Germline CDR1 reads DFQATT; CDR2 reads SNEGSKA (reference sequence). The CDR3 runs 11 residues. V was clipped by 6 bases and J by 8 bases; unmatched bases: 4. The DNA for the CDR3 is TGCAGTGCATACAGGGGATATGAGCAGTTCTTC. It codes for CSAYRGYEQFF.

The rearrangement joins TRBV19 to TRBJ1-4; TRBD1 aligns across 7 bases. With V trimmed by 6 bases and J by 3 bases, 7 bases remained unmatched. Germline CDR1 LNHDA, CDR2 SQIVND (reference sequence). The CDR3 is 15 amino acids. DNA of the CDR3: TGTGCCAGTAGGACCCTGGGACAGTCTAATGAAAAACTGTTTTTT. Its translation: CASRTLGQSNEKLFF.